Shown below are 25 T cell receptor beta chains from a single sample sequenced in a study of T cells in tuberculosis. Stated time point: new active TB diagnosis, blood taken before or within 7 days of starting treatment. Libraries were prepared by immunoSEQ multiplex PCR; TCRdb keeps only in-frame clonotypes and omits some of them. The profile shows about 5,500 clones, roughly 97% of them singletons. The sequences come from PBMCs, collected at tuberculosis diagnosis. The origin of the receptors is an adult with tuberculosis.

The rearrangement links TRBV7-6 to TRBJ2-7; 8 bases fit TRBD2. The CDR3 length is 15 residues. The trim removed 3 bases at V and 5 bases at J, leaving 9 bases unmatched. Per germline, CDR1 SGHVS and CDR2 FNYEAQ. The CDR3 bases are TGTGCCAGCAGCTTGGGCGCGGGAGGAGTCCACGAGCAGTACTTC. It yields the protein CASSLGAGGVHEQYF.

DNA for the CDR3: TGTGCCTGGAGTGTAGAGGGGGCCGAATCTGGAAACACCATATATTTT. It is translated as CAWSVEGAESGNTIYF. The chain employs TRBV30 and TRBJ1-3, with TRBD1 identical over 7 bases. Per germline, CDR1 GTSNPN and CDR2 SVGIG (reference sequence). CDR3 length: 16 amino acids. V lost 0 bases and J lost 1; bases outside the gene matches: 6.

The V call is TRBV5-1, the J call TRBJ1-4; weak D call: TRBD1 (5 bases). Trimming removed 2 bases at V and 5 bases at J, with 10 bases between. Germline-derived CDR1 and CDR2 are SGHRS and YFSETQ. The CDR3 is 14 residues long. The CDR3 spells CASSFETANEKLFF. The DNA for the CDR3 is TGCGCCAGCAGCTTTGAGACAGCGAATGAAAAACTGTTTTTT.

The rearrangement joins TRBV13 to TRBJ1-6, with 7 bases matching TRBD1. The germline gives CDR1 PRHDT, CDR2 FYEKMQ (reference sequence). The trim removed 5 bases at V and 7 bases at J, leaving 5 bases unmatched. The CDR3 spans 14 residues. CDR3 nucleotide sequence: TGTGCCAGCAGCCTGGGACAGACCAATTCACCCCTCCACTTT. Its protein is CASSLGQTNSPLHF.

The chain has TRBV15 and TRBJ2-2; 8 positions agree with TRBD2. V dropped 0 bases and J dropped 0; count of bases not matched to a gene: 3. The CDR3 runs 17 residues. The V gene's germline CDR1 is LNHNV and CDR2 YYDKDF (reference sequence). The CDR3 nucleotides are TGTGCCACCAGCAGAGACCGGGGACTAGCGAACACCGGGGAGCTGTTTTTT. Its translation: CATSRDRGLANTGELFF.

The chain joins TRBV9 to TRBJ2-3, with 10 bases fitting TRBD2. Trimming at V came to 3 bases and at J to 3 bases, leaving 10 bases not matched to a gene. The CDR3 runs 17 residues. Germline CDR1 reads SGDLS; CDR2 reads YYNGEE. The CDR3 DNA reads as TGTGCCAGCAGCGCGGTTCCTAGCGGGAGCGGGACAGATACGCAGTATTTT. Its protein is CASSAVPSGSGTDTQYF.

The V call is TRBV30, the J call TRBJ2-1, with D possibly being TRBD1 (6 bases). Germline V gene data show CDR1 as GTSNPN and CDR2 as SVGIG (reference sequence). V lost 1 base and J lost 9, with 13 bases in between. The CDR3 spans 13 residues. The chain's CDR3 is CAWSDNLGGEQFF. As DNA, the CDR3 is TGTGCCTGGAGTGATAACTTAGGGGGTGAGCAGTTCTTC.

J is TRBJ2-7 and V is TRBV4-1; 8 bases line up with TRBD2. The length of the CDR3 is 15 residues. The junction had 6 bases not matched to a gene; V was cut back by 3 bases and J by 2 bases. CDR1 MGHRA and CDR2 YSYEKL come from the germline V gene. This CDR3 reads CASSQGLGEPYEQYF. The CDR3 DNA sequence: TGCGCCAGCAGCCAGGGACTAGGTGAGCCCTACGAGCAGTACTTC.

V is TRBV30 and J is TRBJ2-5; D uncertain. With 1 base removed from V and 4 bases from J, the gap between germline ends came to 4 bases. The CDR3 spans 11 residues. Per germline, CDR1 GTSNPN and CDR2 SVGIG (reference sequence). The chain's CDR3 is CAWSARETQYF. The CDR3 DNA follows: TGTGCCTGGAGTGCTCGAGAGACCCAGTACTTC.

In regard to this clone: At one boundary the junction diverges from the germline segment, which might be a read error. The V and J genes are TRBV6-1 and TRBJ1-2; 8 bases match TRBD1. The CDR3 is made up of 14 amino acids. CDR1 and CDR2 from the germline V gene are MNHNS and SASEGT. The CDR3 spells CASNEPGRGHGYTF. CDR3 bases: TGTGCCAGCAATGAACCGGGCAGGGGGCATGGCTACACCTTC.

CDR3 bases: TGTGCCAGTAGTTCCGTACCGGGACAGGGTTACGAGCAGTACTTC. Amino acid sequence: CASSSVPGQGYEQYF. The V and J genes are TRBV19 and TRBJ2-7, with TRBD1 matching over 9 bases. Germline-derived CDR1 and CDR2 are LNHDA and SQIVND (reference sequence). The CDR3 loop spans 15 amino acids. V lost 5 bases to trimming and J lost 4 bases; unmatched junction nucleotides: 9.

This rearrangement joins TRBV6-1 to TRBJ1-6; tentative D call: TRBD1 (6 bases). Trimming removed 6 bases at V and 11 bases at J, with 17 bases between. The CDR3 consists of 14 residues. Looked up from germline, CDR1 is MNHNS and CDR2 is SASEGT. Written as DNA, the CDR3 is TGTGCCAGCAGCAGTCGGGGGGCTATGACACCCCTCCACTTT. Protein: CASSSRGAMTPLHF.

J is TRBJ2-7 and V is TRBV14, with D unclear. This CDR3 is 14 amino acids long. V lost 1 base and J 0 bases, leaving 7 bases between the germline ends. Germline CDR1 SGHDN, CDR2 FVKESK. The CDR3 DNA reads as TGTGCCAGCAGCCAAGGATGGGCCTCCTACGAGCAGTACTTC. The encoded protein is CASSQGWASYEQYF.

The chain uses TRBV7-8 and TRBJ2-3; possible D gene TRBD1, 5 bases. The CDR3 extends over 13 amino acids. Trimming cost V 7 bases and J 2 bases, with 10 bases left between them. Germline V gene sequence: CDR1 SGHVS, CDR2 FQNEAQ. CDR3 coding DNA: TGTGCCAGCATGGGGCCAAACACAGATACGCAGTATTTT. Translated: CASMGPNTDTQYF. Full variable domain (remainder filled in from reference TRBV7-8 and TRBJ2-3): GAGVSQSPRYKVAKRGQDVALRCDPISGHVSLFWYQQALGQGPEFLTYFQNEAQLDKSGLPSDRFFAERPEGSVSTLKIQRTQQEDSAVYLCASMGPNTDTQYFGPGTRLTVL.

The genes are TRBV4-1 and TRBJ2-7, with TRBD1 matching over 8 bases. Looked up from germline, CDR1 is MGHRA and CDR2 is YSYEKL. The ends lost 3 bases at V and 3 bases at J; junction bases unmatched: 4. The CDR3 runs 14 residues. CDR3 coding DNA: TGCGCCAGCAGCCAGGGACAGGTGGGCTACGAGCAGTACTTC. Translating gives CASSQGQVGYEQYF.

The chain is built from TRBV4-1 and TRBJ2-5, with 8 bases lining up with TRBD2. CDR1 and CDR2 from the germline V gene are MGHRA and YSYEKL. The CDR3 is 17 amino acids. The V gene end was trimmed by 4 bases and the J gene end by 1 base; junction bases not matched to a gene: 11. The CDR3 is CASSPVRGGSVQETQYF. The CDR3 nucleotides are TGCGCCAGCAGCCCCGTACGCGGGGGGTCTGTCCAAGAGACCCAGTACTTC.

The J gene is TRBJ2-5, the V gene TRBV30; D unclear. The CDR3 loop spans 12 amino acids. V lost 1 base and J 7 bases, leaving 10 bases between the germline ends. Germline loops: CDR1 GTSNPN, CDR2 SVGIG (reference sequence). The CDR3 loop reads CAWSGEAATQYF. The CDR3 DNA reads as TGTGCCTGGAGTGGAGAGGCGGCGACCCAGTACTTC.

CDR3 bases: TGTGCCAGCAGCTTAGGAACTAGCGGCACCTACGAGCAGTACTTC. Amino acids: CASSLGTSGTYEQYF. The V call is TRBV7-2, the J call TRBJ2-7; the match to TRBD2 covers 8 bases. The CDR3 sequence is 15 residues long. Losses at the gene ends were 1 base for V and 2 bases for J; bases not matched to a gene: 4. Germline V gene lookup returns CDR1 SGHTA and CDR2 FQGNSA.

A single count supports this clone. The chain combines TRBV5-1 with TRBJ2-5, with D hard to call. The CDR3 consists of 15 residues. Looked up from germline, CDR1 is SGHRS and CDR2 is YFSETQ. V was shortened by 1 base and J by 5 bases, with 15 bases between the two germline ends. DNA of the CDR3: TGCGCCAGCAGCTTGAGTCTAGGAGAGACGGAGACCCAGTACTTC. As protein: CASSLSLGETETQYF.

The gene calls are TRBV6-1 and TRBJ1-3; D is ambiguous. Deletions cut 9 bases from V and 0 bases from J, with 12 bases between. CDR3 length equals 14 residues. Per germline, CDR1 MNHNS and CDR2 SASEGT. The CDR3 coding sequence is TGTGCCAGTAATGAGGGAGACTCTGGAAACACCATATATTTT. Translated: CASNEGDSGNTIYF.

The genes are TRBV19 and TRBJ2-2; no clear D gene. The CDR3 runs to 13 residues. In germline, CDR1 is LNHDA, CDR2 SQIVND (reference sequence). V lost 5 bases, J lost 0 bases, and 4 bases lay in between. The CDR3 loop is CASSPSNTGELFF. The CDR3 coding sequence is TGTGCCAGTAGTCCGTCGAACACCGGGGAGCTGTTTTTT.

The rearrangement uses TRBV27 and TRBJ2-6, with 9 bases aligning to TRBD1. This CDR3 contains 17 residues. J was trimmed by 0 bases and V by 6 bases; bases with no gene match: 6. The V gene's germline CDR1 is MNHEY and CDR2 SMNVEV (reference sequence). CDR3 in amino acids: CASRPTGGTSGANVLTF. CDR3 bases: TGTGCCAGCAGGCCGACAGGGGGTACCTCTGGGGCCAACGTCCTGACTTTC.

The chain carries TRBV6-5 and TRBJ2-7, with D maybe TRBD2 (6 bases). V was pared by 5 bases and J by 3 bases, with 11 bases between. CDR1 MNHEY and CDR2 SVGAGI come from the germline V gene. The CDR3 is 13 amino acids. CDR3 residues: CASSPGSYYEQYF. In DNA form, the CDR3 reads TGTGCCAGCAGTCCCGGGAGCTACTACGAGCAGTACTTC.

This chain connects TRBV5-1 to TRBJ2-7, with 12 bases that match TRBD2. The germline CDR1 and CDR2 sequences are SGHRS and YFSETQ. V shed 2 bases and J 6 bases; nucleotides not matched to a gene: 3. The CDR3 is made up of 14 amino acids. Here the CDR3 reads CASSFRTSGIEQYF. CDR3 nucleotide sequence: TGCGCCAGCAGCTTCCGGACTAGCGGGATCGAGCAGTACTTC.

The chain is built from TRBV7-9 and TRBJ2-7, with unresolved D. Germline V gene sequence: CDR1 SEHNR, CDR2 FQNEAQ (reference sequence). Trimming left V 4 bases short and J 1 base short, with 8 bases between. The CDR3 loop spans 13 amino acids. CDR3 loop: CASSSGASYEQYF. For the CDR3, the DNA is TGTGCCAGCAGCTCTGGAGCGTCCTACGAGCAGTACTTC.